One sample yielded the 23 T cell receptor beta chains listed below, sequenced in a study of OX40 agonist ivuxolimab in advanced cancers. TCRdb keeps only in-frame clones here, not all; method: immunoSEQ multiplex PCR. Of around 70,000 clones listed, roughly 80% are singletons. The specimen comprised CD4+ or CD8+ T cells sorted from blood, sampled in a trial of the OX40 agonist ivuxolimab. Receptor source: an adult with an advanced solid tumor such as melanoma, head and neck, liver or kidney cancer.

The chain uses TRBV2 and TRBJ2-3; the D gene is possibly TRBD1 (6 bases). The CDR3 totals 16 residues. V dropped 3 bases and J dropped 3 bases, with 16 bases sitting between them. Germline V CDR1 and CDR2: SNHLY, FYNNEI. The CDR3 DNA sequence: TGTGCCAGCAGTGACGGGCAGGGGATGATGACAGATACGCAGTATTTT. As protein: CASSDGQGMMTDTQYF.

In its sample, this clone ranks as medium-sized (0.01 to 0.1%). The genes are TRBV6-5 and TRBJ1-4; D not certain. V was clipped by 6 bases and J by 5 bases, with 16 bases between them. Germline assignment: CDR1 MNHEY and CDR2 SVGAGI. This CDR3 comprises 15 residues. The CDR3 here is CASRPTTVGNEKLFF. The CDR3 DNA reads TGTGCCAGCAGACCGACGACGGTCGGGAATGAAAAACTGTTTTTT.

This clone was counted a single time. The rearrangement joins TRBV7-2 to TRBJ2-7; D uncertain. V lost 4 bases and J lost 2, with 6 bases in between. Germline CDR1 and CDR2: SGHTA and FQGNSA. CDR3 length equals 12 residues. CDR3 residues: CASSSGPYEQYF. CDR3 DNA sequence: TGTGCCAGCAGCTCGGGCCCCTACGAGCAGTACTTC.

The chain recombines TRBV28 with TRBJ2-7; no clear D gene. The germline gives CDR1 MDHEN, CDR2 SYDVKM. There are 11 residues in the CDR3. Trimming removed 6 bases from V and 1 base from J, with 4 bases in between. The CDR3 sequence: CASRYSYEQYF. The CDR3 region has the DNA TGTGCCAGCAGATATTCCTACGAGCAGTACTTC.

This chain links TRBV4-3 with TRBJ1-2; TRBD1 agrees at 8 bases. This CDR3 has 18 amino acids. Unmatched junction bases numbered 9, after V lost 0 bases and J lost 0 bases. In germline, CDR1 is LGHNA, CDR2 YSLEER. Written as DNA, the CDR3 is TGCGCCAGCAGCCAAGATTCGACAGGGGTACGAGCTAACTATGGCTACACCTTC. Translation gives CASSQDSTGVRANYGYTF.

This sequence joins TRBV5-1 and TRBJ1-2, with no clear D. The V end was cut by 9 bases, the J end by 2 bases, with 14 bases between. The CDR3 spans 13 residues. The germline CDR1 and CDR2 sequences are SGHRS and YFSETQ. Here the CDR3 reads CATAESSNYGYTF. As DNA, the CDR3 is TGCGCCACTGCGGAGAGTTCCAACTATGGCTACACCTTC. Filled out from reference TRBV5-1 and TRBJ1-2, the complete variable domain reads KAGVTQTPRYLIKTRGQQVTLSCSPISGHRSVSWYQQTPGQGLQFLFEYFSETQRNKGNFPGRFSGRQFSNSRSEMNVSTLELGDSALYLCATAESSNYGYTFGSGTRLTVV.

This clone was detected a few times. The chain recombines TRBV2 with TRBJ2-5; 12 nucleotides align to TRBD2. The V gene's germline CDR1 is SNHLY and CDR2 FYNNEI. V lost 5 bases to trimming and J lost 2 bases; unmatched junction nucleotides: 3. The CDR3 spans 15 residues. The CDR3 DNA is TGTGCCAGCAGTTATGGACTAGCGGGACAAGAGACCCAGTACTTC. Encoded protein: CASSYGLAGQETQYF.

The chain employs TRBV18 and TRBJ2-2; D not certain. Germline-derived CDR1 and CDR2 are KGHSH and LQKENI. This CDR3 region has 14 residues. Trimming stripped 3 bases from V and 1 base from J, with 6 bases between. CDR3 loop: CASSPPKNTGELFF. Written as DNA, the CDR3 is TGTGCCAGCTCACCCCCCAAGAACACCGGGGAGCTGTTTTTT.

The V call is TRBV7-7, the J call TRBJ1-4; D is undetermined. V was pared by 5 bases and J by 8 bases, with 18 bases between. The CDR3 loop spans 15 amino acids. Germline CDR1 and CDR2: SSHAT and FNYEAQ (reference sequence). CDR3 in DNA: TGTGCCAGCAGCCCCAGCCCGCGCCCTGGAGAAAAACTGTTTTTT. The encoded protein is CASSPSPRPGEKLFF.

The V call is TRBV7-6, the J call TRBJ2-2; no reliable D call. Germline V gene lookup returns CDR1 SGHVS and CDR2 FNYEAQ. CDR3 length: 15 amino acids. V was trimmed by 0 bases and J by 3 bases, leaving 8 bases between them. The CDR3 reads CASSLAPRYTGELFF. CDR3 nucleotides: TGTGCCAGCAGCTTAGCCCCCAGATACACCGGGGAGCTGTTTTTT. Filled out from reference TRBV7-6 and TRBJ2-2, the complete variable domain reads GAGVSQSPRYKVTKRGQDVALRCDPISGHVSLYWYRQALGQGPEFLTYFNYEAQQDKSGLPNDRFSAERPEGSISTLTIQRTEQRDSAMYRCASSLAPRYTGELFFGEGSRLTVL.

This sequence joins TRBV6-1 and TRBJ1-1; 9 bases line up with TRBD1. Trimming at V came to 4 bases and at J to 0 bases, leaving 6 bases not matched to a gene. The CDR3 length is 16 residues. Germline V gives CDR1 MNHNS, CDR2 SASEGT. The chain's CDR3 is CASSAPGQGMNTEAFF. DNA for the CDR3: TGTGCCAGCAGTGCCCCGGGACAGGGAATGAACACTGAAGCTTTCTTT.

The chain joins TRBV14 to TRBJ2-5; 7 bases align to TRBD1. Germline V gives CDR1 SGHDN, CDR2 FVKESK. This CDR3 region has 16 residues. The junction had 9 bases not matched to a gene; V was cut back by 1 base and J by 4 bases. The CDR3 coding sequence is TGTGCCAGCAGCCAAGCTCTTGACAGGGTTCGAGAGACCCAGTACTTC. Protein product: CASSQALDRVRETQYF.

The chain recombines TRBV10-2 with TRBJ2-7; TRBD1 aligns across 7 bases. Looked up from germline, CDR1 is WSHSY and CDR2 is SAAADI. This CDR3 contains 13 residues. Germline trimming cut 5 bases from V and 2 bases from J; bases unmatched to any gene: 3. CDR3 amino acids: CASSRQGTYEQYF. The DNA for the CDR3 is TGCGCCAGCAGTCGACAGGGAACCTACGAGCAGTACTTC.

This sequence joins TRBV12-5 and TRBJ2-7, with 7 positions matching TRBD2. The CDR3 has 14 amino acids. J gave up 1 base and V 6 bases, and 6 bases lay outside the gene matches. Germline CDR1 LGHNT, CDR2 FRNRAP. Written as DNA, the CDR3 is TGTGCTAGTGGGCGGGACGGGGGGTCCTACGAGCAGTACTTC. Amino acid sequence: CASGRDGGSYEQYF. Full variable domain (remainder filled in from reference TRBV12-5 and TRBJ2-7): DARVTQTPRHKVTEMGQEVTMRCQPILGHNTVFWYRQTMMQGLELLAYFRNRAPLDDSGMPKDRFSAEMPDATLATLKIQPSEPRDSAVYFCASGRDGGSYEQYFGPGTRLTVT.

The V gene is TRBV7-2, the J gene TRBJ1-4; TRBD1 aligns across 9 bases. The CDR3 has 16 amino acids. J lost 7 bases, V lost 5 bases, and 11 bases had no gene match. CDR1 is SGHTA, CDR2 FQGNSA, per germline. The CDR3: CASSPGLGQGREKLFF. For the CDR3, the DNA is TGTGCCAGCAGCCCGGGGCTGGGACAGGGTCGTGAAAAACTGTTTTTT.

This clone was found many times. The rearrangement joins TRBV29-1 to TRBJ2-1; possibly TRBD1 for D (6 bases). V lost 7 bases to trimming and J lost 5 bases, with 18 bases between them. The CDR3 totals 14 residues. CDR1 and CDR2 (germline): SQVTM, ANQGSEA. This CDR3 reads CSAPGEPADNEQFF. In DNA, the CDR3 is TGCAGCGCCCCAGGGGAACCGGCGGACAATGAGCAGTTCTTC.

The V call is TRBV5-1, the J call TRBJ1-4, with a possible D match to TRBD1 (5 bases). The CDR3 sequence is 14 residues long. V gave up 4 bases and J gave up 7 bases, with 14 bases separating them. Germline CDR1 SGHRS, CDR2 YFSETQ. The CDR3 DNA is TGCGCCAGCAGCGATGACAGCGGGGGTGAAAAACTGTTTTTT. This codes for CASSDDSGGEKLFF.

The rearrangement uses TRBV4-3 and TRBJ2-1; TRBD2 agrees at 10 bases. V dropped 0 bases and J dropped 3; count of bases not matched to a gene: 8. CDR3 length: 18 amino acids. The germline CDR1 and CDR2 sequences are LGHNA and YSLEER. The DNA of the CDR3 is TGCGCCAGCAGCCAAGATTGGAAGCGGGAGGGCCGCTACAATGAGCAGTTCTTC. This translates into CASSQDWKREGRYNEQFF.

The V call is TRBV6-1, the J call TRBJ1-2, with D perhaps TRBD1 (5 bases). The V gene's germline CDR1 is MNHNS and CDR2 SASEGT. This CDR3 region has 15 residues. V was clipped by 2 bases and J by 4 bases, with 14 bases between them. The CDR3 DNA sequence: TGTGCCAGCAGTGAATCAGGGCCAGCGACCTATGGCTACACCTTC. The encoded protein is CASSESGPATYGYTF.

The rearrangement links TRBV4-1 to TRBJ2-5; TRBD1 matches at 10 bases. From germline, CDR1 is MGHRA and CDR2 YSYEKL. The CDR3 loop spans 14 amino acids. V dropped 5 bases and J dropped 6; count of bases not matched to a gene: 6. The CDR3 sequence is CASSTPGQGQTQYF. As DNA, the CDR3 is TGCGCCAGCAGCACTCCGGGACAGGGGCAGACCCAGTACTTC.

The chain links TRBV19 to TRBJ2-7, with TRBD1 matching 7 bases. The junction had 25 bases not matched to a gene; V was cut back by 5 bases and J by 12 bases. This CDR3 spans 17 amino acids. The germline CDR1 and CDR2 sequences are LNHDA and SQIVND (reference sequence). The CDR3 sequence: CASSGGRQGPTLRALYF. CDR3 coding DNA: TGTGCCAGTAGTGGGGGTAGACAGGGCCCTACGTTACGAGCTCTGTACTTC.

This clone was seen once. This rearrangement joins TRBV7-8 to TRBJ1-1; 10 bases match TRBD1. The CDR3 runs to 17 residues. V was clipped by 5 bases and J by 0 bases; unmatched bases: 9. CDR1 and CDR2 (germline): SGHVS, FQNEAQ. The CDR3 bases are TGTGCCAGCAGCCGCCTCGGGACAGGGGCCCTGAACACTGAAGCTTTCTTT. It is translated as CASSRLGTGALNTEAFF. Full variable domain (remainder filled in from reference TRBV7-8 and TRBJ1-1): GAGVSQSPRYKVAKRGQDVALRCDPISGHVSLFWYQQALGQGPEFLTYFQNEAQLDKSGLPSDRFFAERPEGSVSTLKIQRTQQEDSAVYLCASSRLGTGALNTEAFFGQGTRLTVV.

This chain connects TRBV7-7 to TRBJ2-5; TRBD2 matches at 7 bases. The CDR3 runs to 15 residues. In germline, CDR1 is SSHAT, CDR2 FNYEAQ (reference sequence). The ends lost 3 bases at V and 2 bases at J; junction bases unmatched: 6. DNA of the CDR3: TGTGCCAGCAGCTTGCACCCGGGAGGACAAGAGACCCAGTACTTC. Its protein product is CASSLHPGGQETQYF. Drawing the rest from reference TRBV7-7 and TRBJ2-5, the complete variable domain is GAGVSQSPRYKVTKRGQDVTLRCDPISSHATLYWYQQALGQGPEFLTYFNYEAQPDKSGLPSDRFSAERPEGSISTLTIQRTEQRDSAMYRCASSLHPGGQETQYFGPGTRLLVL.